The 10 T cell receptor beta chains below come from one sample, sequenced in a study of human thymus T cells. Resections from corrective heart surgery provided thymus tissue. The table came from immunoSEQ multiplex PCR; TCRdb's copy has only in-frame clones and leaves some out. The table includes about 130,000 clones, over 85% detected once. Sequenced sample: thymus tissue. Source of these receptors: a boy less than two years old with a congenital heart defect but otherwise immunologically healthy.

CDR3 sequence reads: CASSTSETDTQYF. CDR3 in DNA: TGTGCCAGCAGCACTAGCGAGACAGATACGCAGTATTTT. This chain links TRBV7-6 with TRBJ2-3; 7 bases are shared with TRBD2. This CDR3 has 13 residues. CDR1 and CDR2 from the germline V gene are SGHVS and FNYEAQ. J was trimmed by 3 bases and V by 5 bases; bases with no gene match: 2.

This clone was recorded once. This chain joins TRBV28 and TRBJ1-2; D gene ambiguous. CDR1 is MDHEN and CDR2 is SYDVKM in the germline V gene. Trimming took 6 bases from V and 7 from J, leaving 12 bases between them. This CDR3 comprises 12 residues. The CDR3 nucleotides are TGTGCCAGCAGAGAGGTGCGTCGTGGCTACACCTTC. Translation: CASREVRRGYTF.

The chain uses TRBV7-9 and TRBJ2-7, with D tentatively TRBD2 (6 bases). Germline lookup yields CDR1 SEHNR and CDR2 FQNEAQ (reference sequence). This CDR3 comprises 13 residues. V was shortened by 6 bases and J by 3 bases, with 12 bases between the two germline ends. The CDR3 DNA follows: TGTGCCAGCAGTTCCCCGGGGGACTACGAGCAGTACTTC. Protein sequence: CASSSPGDYEQYF.

The chain links TRBV10-3 to TRBJ2-5, with 13 bases matching TRBD2. The J segment lost 0 bases and the V segment lost 5 bases, leaving 3 bases of the junction unmatched. CDR1 ENHRY and CDR2 SYGVKD come from the germline V gene. This CDR3 is built from 16 residues. DNA of the CDR3: TGTGCCATCAGTTTGACTAGCGGGGGGTACCAAGAGACCCAGTACTTC. Protein product: CAISLTSGGYQETQYF.

The rearrangement joins TRBV6-1 to TRBJ2-3, with 9 bases aligning to TRBD2. From germline, CDR1 is MNHNS and CDR2 SASEGT. CDR3 length: 20 amino acids. The V and J ends lost 1 base and 4 bases, in that order; junction bases with no gene match: 18. In DNA, the CDR3 is TGTGCCAGCAGTGAAGACGCCCAGCGGGGGGCTAAACTTTGCCCAGATACGCAGTATTTT. This translates into CASSEDAQRGAKLCPDTQYF.

This clone was picked up one time. This chain links TRBV19 with TRBJ1-5; 8 bases are a match to TRBD1. The germline gives CDR1 LNHDA, CDR2 SQIVND (reference sequence). The CDR3 length is 14 residues. With 4 bases clipped from V and 4 bases from J, the junction kept 3 bases outside the gene matches. Written as DNA, the CDR3 is TGTGCCAGTAGTAGGGACAGGATAAATCAGCCCCAGCATTTT. Amino acid sequence: CASSRDRINQPQHF.

The chain has TRBV5-6 and TRBJ2-7; the match to TRBD1 covers 7 bases. Germline V gives CDR1 SGHDT, CDR2 YYEEEE. The CDR3 runs 14 residues. V shed 4 bases, J shed 3 bases, and the junction held 7 bases outside the gene matches. The CDR3 nucleotides read TGTGCCAGCAGCCTCGGACAGGTCCACTACGAGCAGTACTTC. Its translation: CASSLGQVHYEQYF.

The chain carries TRBV29-1 and TRBJ1-1, with D uncertain. The CDR3 contains 12 residues. The ends were cut back, 7 bases at V and 1 base at J, with 10 bases in the middle. Germline CDR1 reads SQVTM; CDR2 reads ANQGSEA. The CDR3 here is CSAGEPNTEAFF. The CDR3 DNA reads as TGCAGCGCGGGAGAGCCGAACACTGAAGCTTTCTTT. The whole variable domain, remainder taken from reference TRBV29-1 and TRBJ1-1, is SAVISQKPSRDICQRGTSLTIQCQVDSQVTMMFWYRQQPGQSLTLIATANQGSEATYESGFVIDKFPISRPNLTFSTLTVSNMSPEDSSIYLCSAGEPNTEAFFGQGTRLTVV.

This clone was picked up one time. The chain is built from TRBV5-4 and TRBJ2-5; D gene unclear. The germline gives CDR1 SGHNT, CDR2 YYREEE (reference sequence). The ends were cut back, 4 bases at V and 3 bases at J, with 13 bases in the middle. CDR3 length: 14 amino acids. CDR3 in DNA: TGTGCCAGCAGCCCGACTCGGTTTAAAGAGACCCAGTACTTC. It translates to CASSPTRFKETQYF.

V and J are TRBV5-1 and TRBJ2-3, with a tentative D call TRBD2 (5 bases). Germline V lookup: CDR1 SGHRS, CDR2 YFSETQ. The CDR3 runs 13 residues. V was trimmed by 0 bases and J by 6 bases, leaving 8 bases between them. CDR3: CASSLVGVDTQYF. The CDR3 bases are TGCGCCAGCAGCTTGGTCGGGGTGGATACGCAGTATTTT.